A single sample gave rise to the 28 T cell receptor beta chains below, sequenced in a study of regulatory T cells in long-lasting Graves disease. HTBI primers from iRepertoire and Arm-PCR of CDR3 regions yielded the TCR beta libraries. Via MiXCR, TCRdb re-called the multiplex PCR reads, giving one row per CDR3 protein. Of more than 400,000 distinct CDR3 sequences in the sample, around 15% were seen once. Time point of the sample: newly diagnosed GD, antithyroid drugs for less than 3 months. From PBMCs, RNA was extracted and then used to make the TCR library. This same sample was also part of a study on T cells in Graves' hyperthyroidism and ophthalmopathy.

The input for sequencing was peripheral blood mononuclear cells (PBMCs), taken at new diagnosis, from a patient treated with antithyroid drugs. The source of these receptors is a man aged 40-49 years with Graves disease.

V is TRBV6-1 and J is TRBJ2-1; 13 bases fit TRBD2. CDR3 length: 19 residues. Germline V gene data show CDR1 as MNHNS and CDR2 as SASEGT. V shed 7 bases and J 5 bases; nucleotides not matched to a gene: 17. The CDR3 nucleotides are TGTGCCAGCATCCGGCGCCCATACGGGACTAGCGGGAAAGACAATGAGCAGTTCTTC. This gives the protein CASIRRPYGTSGKDNEQFF.

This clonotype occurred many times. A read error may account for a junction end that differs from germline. The CDR3 nucleotides read TGTGCCAGCAGCTCTCGGACAGGCCCCGAAAAACTGTTTTTT. Residues: CASSSRTGPEKLFF. This chain uses TRBV5-1 with TRBJ1-4; 7 bases agree with TRBD1. The CDR3 loop spans 14 amino acids. From germline, CDR1 is SGHRS and CDR2 YFSETQ.

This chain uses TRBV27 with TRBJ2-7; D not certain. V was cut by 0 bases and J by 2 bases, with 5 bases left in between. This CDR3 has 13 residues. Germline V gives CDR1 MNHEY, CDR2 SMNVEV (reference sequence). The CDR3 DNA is TGTGCCAGCAGTTTATCGAAAACCTACGAGCAGTACTTC. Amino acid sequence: CASSLSKTYEQYF.

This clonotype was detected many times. The CDR3 region is CSVEARRTDTQYF. In DNA, the CDR3 is TGCAGCGTTGAAGCGCGACGCACAGATACGCAGTATTTT. The chain uses TRBV29-1 and TRBJ2-3; D remains unclear. In germline, CDR1 is SQVTM, CDR2 ANQGSEA. This CDR3 has 13 residues. V lost 1 base and J lost 1, with 6 bases in between.

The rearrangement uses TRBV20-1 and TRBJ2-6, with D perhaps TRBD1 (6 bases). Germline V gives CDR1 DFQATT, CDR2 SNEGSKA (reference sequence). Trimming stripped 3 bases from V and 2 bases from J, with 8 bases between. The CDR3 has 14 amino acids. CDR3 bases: TGCAGTGCTAGGGCAGGGGCTGGGGCCAACGTCCTGACTTTC. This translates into CSARAGAGANVLTF.

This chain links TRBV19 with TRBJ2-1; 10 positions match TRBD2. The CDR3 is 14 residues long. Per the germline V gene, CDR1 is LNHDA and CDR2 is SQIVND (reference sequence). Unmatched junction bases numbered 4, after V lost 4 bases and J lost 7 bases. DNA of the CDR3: TGTGCCAGTAGTACTAGCGGGAGTTTAAATGAGCAGTTCTTC. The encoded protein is CASSTSGSLNEQFF.

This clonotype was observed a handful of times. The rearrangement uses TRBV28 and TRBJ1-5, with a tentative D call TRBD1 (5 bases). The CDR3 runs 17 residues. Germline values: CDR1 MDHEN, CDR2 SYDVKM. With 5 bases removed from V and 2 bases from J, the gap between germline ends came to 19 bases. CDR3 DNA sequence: TGTGCCAGCAGTCCCCGAGCAGGGCGTAAGGGCAATCAGCCCCAGCATTTT. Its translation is CASSPRAGRKGNQPQHF.

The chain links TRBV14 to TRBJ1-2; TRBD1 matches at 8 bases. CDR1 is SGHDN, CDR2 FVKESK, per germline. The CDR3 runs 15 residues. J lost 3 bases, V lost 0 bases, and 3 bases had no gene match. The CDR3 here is CASSQDEQGDYGYTF. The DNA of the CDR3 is TGTGCCAGCAGCCAAGACGAACAGGGGGACTATGGCTACACCTTC.

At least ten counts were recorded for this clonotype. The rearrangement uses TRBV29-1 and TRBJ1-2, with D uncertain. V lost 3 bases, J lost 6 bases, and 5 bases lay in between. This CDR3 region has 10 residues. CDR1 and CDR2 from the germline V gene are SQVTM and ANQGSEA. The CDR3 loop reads CSVDRNGYTF. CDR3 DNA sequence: TGCAGCGTTGACCGAAATGGCTACACCTTC.

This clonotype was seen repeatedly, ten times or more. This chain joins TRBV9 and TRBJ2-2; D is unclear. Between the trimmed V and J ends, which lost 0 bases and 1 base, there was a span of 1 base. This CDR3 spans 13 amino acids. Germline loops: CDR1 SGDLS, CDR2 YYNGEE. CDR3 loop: CASSVGNTGELFF. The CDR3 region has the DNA TGTGCCAGCAGCGTAGGGAACACCGGGGAGCTGTTTTTT.

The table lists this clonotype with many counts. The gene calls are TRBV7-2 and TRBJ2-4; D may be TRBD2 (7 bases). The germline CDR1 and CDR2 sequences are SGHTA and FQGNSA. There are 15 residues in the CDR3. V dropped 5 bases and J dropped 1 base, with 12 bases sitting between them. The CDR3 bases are TGTGCCAGCAGCCCGGGGGGCGATGCCAAAAACATTCAGTACTTC. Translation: CASSPGGDAKNIQYF.

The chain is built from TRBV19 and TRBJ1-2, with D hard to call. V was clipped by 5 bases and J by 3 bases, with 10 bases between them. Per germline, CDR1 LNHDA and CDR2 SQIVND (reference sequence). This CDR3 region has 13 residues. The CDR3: CASSLPTDYGYTF. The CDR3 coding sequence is TGTGCCAGTAGTCTCCCCACAGACTATGGCTACACCTTC.

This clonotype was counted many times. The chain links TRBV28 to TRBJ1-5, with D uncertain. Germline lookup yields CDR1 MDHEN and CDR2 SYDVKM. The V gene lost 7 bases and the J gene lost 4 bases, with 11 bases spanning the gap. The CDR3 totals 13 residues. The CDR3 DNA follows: TGTGCCAGCACCTTAAGATGGAATCAGCCCCAGCATTTT. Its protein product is CASTLRWNQPQHF.

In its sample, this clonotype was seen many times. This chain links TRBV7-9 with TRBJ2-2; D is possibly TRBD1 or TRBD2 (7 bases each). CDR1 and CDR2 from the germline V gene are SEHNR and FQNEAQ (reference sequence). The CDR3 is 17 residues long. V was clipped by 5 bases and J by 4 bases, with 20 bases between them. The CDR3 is CASSPSGGVVGTGELFF. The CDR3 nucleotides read TGTGCCAGCAGCCCTTCAGGGGGGGTAGTTGGCACCGGGGAGCTGTTTTTT.

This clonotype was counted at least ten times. The DNA for the CDR3 is TGTGCCAGCAGCTTATTCGGGACAGGTGACCTAAATGAGCAGTTCTTC. It encodes CASSLFGTGDLNEQFF. The chain couples TRBV7-9 to TRBJ2-1; 8 nucleotides match TRBD1. CDR1 is SEHNR and CDR2 is FQNEAQ in the germline V gene (reference sequence). The ends lost 2 bases at V and 7 bases at J; junction bases unmatched: 10. This CDR3 is 16 amino acids long.

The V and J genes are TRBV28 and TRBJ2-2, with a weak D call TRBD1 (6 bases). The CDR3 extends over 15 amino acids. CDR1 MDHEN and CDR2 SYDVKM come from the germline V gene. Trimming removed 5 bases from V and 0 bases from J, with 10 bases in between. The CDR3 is CASSQDSTNTGELFF. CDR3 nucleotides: TGTGCCAGCAGTCAGGACAGTACGAACACCGGGGAGCTGTTTTTT.

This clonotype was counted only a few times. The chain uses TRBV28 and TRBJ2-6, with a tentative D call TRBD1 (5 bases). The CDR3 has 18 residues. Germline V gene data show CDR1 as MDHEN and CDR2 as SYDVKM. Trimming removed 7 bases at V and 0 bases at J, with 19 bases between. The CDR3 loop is CASTRASTFHSGANVLTF. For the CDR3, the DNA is TGTGCCAGCACCAGGGCCAGCACCTTCCACTCTGGGGCCAACGTCCTGACTTTC. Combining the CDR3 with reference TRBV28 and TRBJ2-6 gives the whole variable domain DVKVTQSSRYLVKRTGEKVFLECVQDMDHENMFWYRQDPGLGLRLIYFSYDVKMKEKGDIPEGYSVSREKKERFSLILESASTNQTSMYLCASTRASTFHSGANVLTFGAGSRLTVL.

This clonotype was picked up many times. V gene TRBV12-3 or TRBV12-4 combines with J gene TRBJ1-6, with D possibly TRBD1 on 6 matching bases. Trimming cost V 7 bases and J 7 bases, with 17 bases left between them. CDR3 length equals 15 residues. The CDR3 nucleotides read TGTGCCAGCACCCTAGGGGGGCGTTCGAATTCACCCCTCCACTTT. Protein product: CASTLGGRSNSPLHF.

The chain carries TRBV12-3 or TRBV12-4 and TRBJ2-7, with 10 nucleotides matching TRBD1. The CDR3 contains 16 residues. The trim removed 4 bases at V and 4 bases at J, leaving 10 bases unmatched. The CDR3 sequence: CASSYQKDRGNYEQYF. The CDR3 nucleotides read TGTGCCAGCAGTTACCAGAAGGACAGGGGGAATTACGAGCAGTACTTC.

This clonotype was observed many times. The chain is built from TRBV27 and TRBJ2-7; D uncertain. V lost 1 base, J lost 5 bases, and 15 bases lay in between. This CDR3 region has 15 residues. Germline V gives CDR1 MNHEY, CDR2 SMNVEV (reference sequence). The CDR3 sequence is CASSLYDSASNEQYF. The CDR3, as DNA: TGTGCCAGCAGTTTATACGACTCGGCTTCCAACGAGCAGTACTTC.

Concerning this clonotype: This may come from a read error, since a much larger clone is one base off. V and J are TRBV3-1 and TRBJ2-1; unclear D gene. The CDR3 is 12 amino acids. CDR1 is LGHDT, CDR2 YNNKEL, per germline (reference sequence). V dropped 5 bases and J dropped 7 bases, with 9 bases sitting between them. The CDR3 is CASSELLNEQFF. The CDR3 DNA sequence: TGTGCCAGCAGCGAACTACTGAATGAGCAGTTCTTC.

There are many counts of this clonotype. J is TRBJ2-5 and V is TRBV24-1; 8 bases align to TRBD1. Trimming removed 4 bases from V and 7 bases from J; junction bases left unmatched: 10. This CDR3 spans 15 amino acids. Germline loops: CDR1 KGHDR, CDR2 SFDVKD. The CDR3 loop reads CATSEPGGYGVTQYF. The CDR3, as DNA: TGTGCCACCAGTGAGCCAGGGGGCTACGGGGTGACCCAGTACTTC.

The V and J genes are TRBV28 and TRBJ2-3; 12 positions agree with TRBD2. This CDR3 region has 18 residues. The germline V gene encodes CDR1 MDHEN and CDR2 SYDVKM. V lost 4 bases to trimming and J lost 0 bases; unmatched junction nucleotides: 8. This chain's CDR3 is CASSSRLAGEISTDTQYF. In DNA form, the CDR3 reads TGTGCCAGCAGTTCAAGACTAGCGGGAGAGATCAGCACAGATACGCAGTATTTT. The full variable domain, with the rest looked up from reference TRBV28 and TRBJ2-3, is DVKVTQSSRYLVKRTGEKVFLECVQDMDHENMFWYRQDPGLGLRLIYFSYDVKMKEKGDIPEGYSVSREKKERFSLILESASTNQTSMYLCASSSRLAGEISTDTQYFGPGTRLTVL.

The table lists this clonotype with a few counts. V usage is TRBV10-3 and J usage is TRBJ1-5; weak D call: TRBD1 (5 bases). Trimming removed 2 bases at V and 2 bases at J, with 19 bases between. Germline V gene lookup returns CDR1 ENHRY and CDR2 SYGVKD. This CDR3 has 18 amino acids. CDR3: CAISEGSGGGSGNQPQHF. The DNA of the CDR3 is TGTGCCATCAGTGAGGGTAGCGGGGGAGGGTCTGGCAATCAGCCCCAGCATTTT.

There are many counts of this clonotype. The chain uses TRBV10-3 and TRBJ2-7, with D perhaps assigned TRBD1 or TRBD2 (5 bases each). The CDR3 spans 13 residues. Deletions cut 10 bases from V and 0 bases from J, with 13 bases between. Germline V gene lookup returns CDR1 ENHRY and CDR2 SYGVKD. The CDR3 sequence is CATRGPDSYEQYF. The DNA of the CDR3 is TGTGCCACCCGGGGCCCCGACTCCTACGAGCAGTACTTC.

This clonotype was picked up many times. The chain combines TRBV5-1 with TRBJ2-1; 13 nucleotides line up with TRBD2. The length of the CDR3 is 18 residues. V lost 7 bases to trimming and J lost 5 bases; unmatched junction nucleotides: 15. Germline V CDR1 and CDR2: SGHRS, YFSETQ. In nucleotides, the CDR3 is TGCGCCAGCCGGGCCGGACAGGGAGGACTAGCGGGAGACAATGAGCAGTTCTTC. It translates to CASRAGQGGLAGDNEQFF.

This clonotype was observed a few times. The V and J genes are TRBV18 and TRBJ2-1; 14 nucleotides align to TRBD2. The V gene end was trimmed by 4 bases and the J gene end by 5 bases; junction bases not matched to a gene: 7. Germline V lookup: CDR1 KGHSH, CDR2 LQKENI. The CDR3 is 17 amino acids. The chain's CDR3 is CASSRLPGLAGDNEQFF. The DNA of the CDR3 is TGTGCCAGCTCACGTCTTCCGGGACTAGCGGGGGACAATGAGCAGTTCTTC.

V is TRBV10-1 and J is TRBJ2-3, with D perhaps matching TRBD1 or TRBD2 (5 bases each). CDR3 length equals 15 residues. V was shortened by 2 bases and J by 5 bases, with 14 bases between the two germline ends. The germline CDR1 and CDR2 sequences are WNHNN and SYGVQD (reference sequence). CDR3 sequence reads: CASSETRDQRDTQYF. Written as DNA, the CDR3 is TGCGCCAGCAGTGAGACCCGGGACCAGCGAGATACGCAGTATTTT.